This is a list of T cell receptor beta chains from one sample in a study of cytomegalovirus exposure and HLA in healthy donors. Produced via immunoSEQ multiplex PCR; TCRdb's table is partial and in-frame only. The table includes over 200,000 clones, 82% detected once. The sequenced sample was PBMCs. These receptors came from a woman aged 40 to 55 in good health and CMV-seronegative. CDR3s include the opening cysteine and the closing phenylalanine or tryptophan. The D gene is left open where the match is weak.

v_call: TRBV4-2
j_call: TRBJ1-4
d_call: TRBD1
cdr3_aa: CASSQAGQKNEKLFF

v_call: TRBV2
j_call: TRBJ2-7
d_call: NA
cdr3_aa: CASFRRGVYEQYF

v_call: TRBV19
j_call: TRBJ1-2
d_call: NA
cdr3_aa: CASSTSGTHYGYTF

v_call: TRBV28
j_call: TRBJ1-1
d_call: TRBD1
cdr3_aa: CASSLRGPAFF

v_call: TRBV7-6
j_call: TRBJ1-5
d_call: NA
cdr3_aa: CASSLGGRNQPQHF

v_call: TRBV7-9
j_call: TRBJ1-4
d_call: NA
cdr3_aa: CSSSLRKTEENEKLFF

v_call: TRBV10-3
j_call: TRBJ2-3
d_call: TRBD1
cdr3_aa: CAISQQGTDTQYF

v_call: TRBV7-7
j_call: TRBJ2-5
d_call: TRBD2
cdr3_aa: CASSLSSGKETQYF

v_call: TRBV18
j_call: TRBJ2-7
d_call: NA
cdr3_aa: CASSPQQNTYEQYF

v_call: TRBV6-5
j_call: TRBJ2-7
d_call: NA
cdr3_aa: CASSYSGALTYEQYF

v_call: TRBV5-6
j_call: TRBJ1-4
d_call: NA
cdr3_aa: CASSFGRTGREKLFF

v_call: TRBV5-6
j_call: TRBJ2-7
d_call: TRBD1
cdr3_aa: CASRFGQGSSYEQYF

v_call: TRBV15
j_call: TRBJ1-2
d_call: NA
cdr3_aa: CATSREGGLYTF

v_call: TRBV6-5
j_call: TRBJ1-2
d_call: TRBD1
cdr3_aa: CASSYRTGAFFGYTF

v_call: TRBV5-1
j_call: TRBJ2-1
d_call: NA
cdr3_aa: CASSGTHYNEQFF

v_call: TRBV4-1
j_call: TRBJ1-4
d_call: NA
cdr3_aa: CASSHYSATNEKLFF

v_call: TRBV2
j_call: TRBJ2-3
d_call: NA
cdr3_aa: CASSELGSLPRTDTQYF

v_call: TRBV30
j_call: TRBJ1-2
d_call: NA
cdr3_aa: CAWSARDRVQSYGYTF

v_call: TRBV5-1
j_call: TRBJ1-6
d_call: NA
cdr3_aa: CASSPETADNSPLHF

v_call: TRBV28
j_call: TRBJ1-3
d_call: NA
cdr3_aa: CASSLVFSGVTGNTIYF

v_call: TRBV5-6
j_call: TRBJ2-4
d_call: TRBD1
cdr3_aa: CASSLEGARAKNIQYF

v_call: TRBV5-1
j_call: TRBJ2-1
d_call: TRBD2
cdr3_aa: CASSTGLAGGKQFF

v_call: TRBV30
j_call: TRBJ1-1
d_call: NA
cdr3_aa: CAWSSGTMNTEAFF

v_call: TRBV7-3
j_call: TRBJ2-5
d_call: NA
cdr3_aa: CASSPRGGEETQYF

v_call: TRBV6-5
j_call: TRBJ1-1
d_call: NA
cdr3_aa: CASNTINQNTEAFF

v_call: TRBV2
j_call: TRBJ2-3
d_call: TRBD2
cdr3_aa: CASLQRGDTDTQYF

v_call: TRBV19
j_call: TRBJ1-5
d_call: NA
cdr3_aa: CASMGQYDQPQHF

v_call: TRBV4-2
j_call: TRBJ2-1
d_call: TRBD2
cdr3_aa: CASSLAPGLAVNEQFF

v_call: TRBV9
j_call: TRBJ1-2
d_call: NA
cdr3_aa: CASRGLGGTFYGYTF

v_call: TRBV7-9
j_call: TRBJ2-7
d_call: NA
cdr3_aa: CASSLVPFLTGADEQYF

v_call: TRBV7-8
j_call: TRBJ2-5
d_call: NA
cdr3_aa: CASSLVGRGRETQYF

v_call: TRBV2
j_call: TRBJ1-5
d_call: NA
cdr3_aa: CASSLRRGSNQPQHF

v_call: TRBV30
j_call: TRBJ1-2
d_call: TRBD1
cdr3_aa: CAWNRGSYGYTF

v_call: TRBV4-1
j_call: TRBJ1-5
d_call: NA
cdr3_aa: CASSPGGNQPQHF

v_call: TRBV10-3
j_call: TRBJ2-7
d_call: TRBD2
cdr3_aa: CAISPSTSGGSYEQYF

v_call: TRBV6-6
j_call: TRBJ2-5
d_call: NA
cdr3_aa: CASSLLTVQETQYF

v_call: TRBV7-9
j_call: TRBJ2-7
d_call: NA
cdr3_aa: CASSLDVKSYEQYF

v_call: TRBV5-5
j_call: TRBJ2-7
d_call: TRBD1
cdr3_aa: CASSQGAYWEQYF

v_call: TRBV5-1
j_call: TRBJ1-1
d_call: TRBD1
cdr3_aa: CASSIGQDTEAFF

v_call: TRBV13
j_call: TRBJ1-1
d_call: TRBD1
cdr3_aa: CASSPGTENTEAFF

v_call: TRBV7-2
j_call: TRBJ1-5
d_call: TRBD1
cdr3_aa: CASSRTGDQPQHF

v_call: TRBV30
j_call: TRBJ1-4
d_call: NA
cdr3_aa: CAWSLGVFREKLFF

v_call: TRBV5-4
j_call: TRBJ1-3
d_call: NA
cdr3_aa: CASSISRGASGNTIYF

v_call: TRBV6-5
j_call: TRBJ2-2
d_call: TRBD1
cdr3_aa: CARATGGESGGELFF

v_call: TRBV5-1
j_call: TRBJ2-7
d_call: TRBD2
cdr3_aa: CASSPVGGDYEQYF